This T cell receptor beta chain was sequenced for a study of shared clonotypes between healthy human individuals. Study conclusions and caveats: With four donors compared, about 5% of naive CD4 clonotypes were shared. Lower generation probabilities were found for non-shared clonotypes than for those shared by all four donors.

As for this clone: What it binds is unknown.

This table comes from immunoSEQ multiplex PCR, and its TCRdb copy is limited to in-frame clones, with some not included. The repertoire has 2 million to 3 million clones, 93% of them found once; the top ten carry 0.36%. Germline lookup yields CDR1 MNHNS and CDR2 SASEGT. The CDR3 length is 14 residues. V was clipped by 7 bases and J by 4 bases, with 16 bases between them. This clonotype was sampled from a man between 18 and 29 years old in good health. Some clones in this sample may be carry-over from other donors' samples. Input material: naive CD4+ T cells from PBMCs. The subset: CD45RA+ positively selected. V and J are TRBV6-1 and TRBJ1-2; D gene unclear. CDR3 amino acids: CASTQGGIIYGYTF. The DNA for the CDR3 is TGTGCCAGCACTCAAGGCGGGATCATCTATGGCTACACCTTC.